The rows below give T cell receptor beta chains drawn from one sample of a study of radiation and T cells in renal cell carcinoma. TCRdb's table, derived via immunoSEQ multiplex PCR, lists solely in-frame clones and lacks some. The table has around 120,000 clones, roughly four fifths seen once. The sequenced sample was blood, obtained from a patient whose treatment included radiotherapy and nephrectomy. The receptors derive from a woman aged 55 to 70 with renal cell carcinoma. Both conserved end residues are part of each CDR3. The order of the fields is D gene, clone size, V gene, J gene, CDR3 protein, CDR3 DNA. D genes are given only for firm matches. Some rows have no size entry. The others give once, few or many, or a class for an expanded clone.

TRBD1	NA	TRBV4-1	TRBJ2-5	CASSQADRGRGETQYF	TGCGCCAGCAGCCAAGCCGACAGGGGGCGCGGGGAGACCCAGTACTTC
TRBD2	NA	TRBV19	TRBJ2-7	CASSRGTRSPNEQYF	TGTGCCAGTAGTAGGGGGACTAGATCCCCGAACGAGCAGTACTTC
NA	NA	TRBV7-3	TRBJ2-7	CASTNGRGGEQYF	TGTGCCAGCACCAATGGCAGGGGCGGCGAGCAGTACTTC
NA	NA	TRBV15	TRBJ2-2	CATSKGQADTGELFF	TGTGCCACCAGCAAGGGGCAGGCCGACACCGGGGAGCTGTTTTTT
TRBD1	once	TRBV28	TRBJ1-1	CASSYTPRTGNTEAFF	TGTGCCAGCAGCTATACACCGAGGACAGGCAACACTGAAGCTTTCTTT
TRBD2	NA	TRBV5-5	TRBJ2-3	CASSPPAGVTDTQYF	TGTGCCAGCAGCCCGCCGGCGGGGGTCACAGATACGCAGTATTTT
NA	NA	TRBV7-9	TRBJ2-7	CASSLALGGSYEQYF	TGTGCCAGCAGCTTAGCGCTCGGGGGCTCCTACGAGCAGTACTTC
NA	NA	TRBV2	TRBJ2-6	CASSEQTVSSGANVLTF	TGTGCCAGCAGCGAACAGACAGTTAGCTCTGGGGCCAACGTCCTGACTTTC
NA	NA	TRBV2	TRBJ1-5	CASNRASQPQHF	TGTGCCAGCAACAGGGCCAGTCAGCCCCAGCATTTT
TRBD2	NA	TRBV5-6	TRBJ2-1	CASSQGLAAYNEQFF	TGTGCCAGCAGCCAGGGACTAGCGGCCTACAATGAGCAGTTCTTC
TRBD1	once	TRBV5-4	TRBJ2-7	CASRTTGTGGAHEQYF	TGTGCCAGCAGAACTACCGGGACAGGGGGCGCCCACGAGCAGTACTTC
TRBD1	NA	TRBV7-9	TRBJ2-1	CASIPRGQEYNEQFF	TGTGCCAGCATACCCAGGGGACAGGAATACAATGAGCAGTTCTTC
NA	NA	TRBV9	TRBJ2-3	CASSAGSGGGYTQYF	TGTGCCAGCAGCGCAGGCAGCGGAGGGGGGTATACGCAGTATTTT
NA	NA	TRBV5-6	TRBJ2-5	CASSSTFQSKETQYF	TGTGCCAGCAGCTCGACTTTTCAGTCTAAAGAGACCCAGTACTTC
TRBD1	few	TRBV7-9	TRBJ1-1	CASSSTGRQAEAFF	TGTGCCAGCAGCTCGACAGGGAGGCAAGCTGAAGCTTTCTTT
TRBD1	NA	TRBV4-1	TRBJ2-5	CASSHSQTGTGAETQYF	TGCGCCAGCAGCCACTCCCAAACCGGGACAGGGGCGGAGACCCAGTACTTC
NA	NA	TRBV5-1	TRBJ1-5	CASSLVGGGGQPQHF	TGCGCCAGCAGCTTGGTTGGCGGCGGGGGTCAGCCCCAGCATTTT
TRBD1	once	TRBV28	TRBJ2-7	CASRRDRVGDEQYF	TGTGCCAGCCGCCGGGACAGGGTTGGTGACGAGCAGTACTTC
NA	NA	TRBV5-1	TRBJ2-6	CASSLGPSGGANVLTF	TGCGCCAGCAGCTTGGGACCCTCGGGTGGGGCCAACGTCCTGACTTTC
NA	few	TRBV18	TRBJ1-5	CASSSHNNQPQHF	TGTGCCAGCTCATCCCATAACAATCAGCCCCAGCATTTT
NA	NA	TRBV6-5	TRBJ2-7	CASSYSGTLGYEQYF	TGTGCCAGCAGTTACTCGGGGACGCTGGGCTACGAGCAGTACTTC
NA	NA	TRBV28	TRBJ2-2	CASSLQGYANTGELFF	TGTGCCAGCAGTCTCCAGGGTTACGCGAACACCGGGGAGCTGTTTTTT
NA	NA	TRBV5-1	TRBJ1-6	CASSPDPNSPLHF	TGCGCCAGCAGCCCAGACCCTAATTCACCCCTCCACTTT